The 28 T cell receptor beta chains in this list originate from one sample, sequenced in a study of PD-L1 blockade in urothelial cancer. Only in-frame clones appear in the TCRdb table, and some are missing; sequencing was by immunoSEQ multiplex PCR. The sample lists under 70,000 clones, 81% occurring once. As to time point: pretreatment peripheral blood. Specimen: PBMCs, collected around atezolizumab (anti-PD-L1) treatment. These receptors came from a man between 70 and 80 years old with urothelial cancer.

The genes are TRBV27 and TRBJ1-4; TRBD1 agrees at 8 bases. The V and J ends lost 6 bases and 7 bases, in that order; junction bases with no gene match: 7. Germline values: CDR1 MNHEY, CDR2 SMNVEV (reference sequence). The CDR3 contains 14 residues. CDR3 nucleotide sequence: TGTGCCAGCAGCCGAACAGGGGGAGGTGAAAAACTGTTTTTT. It encodes CASSRTGGGEKLFF.

This clone was found once. The chain combines TRBV30 with TRBJ2-1, with 7 positions matching TRBD2. This CDR3 has 17 residues. The junction had 16 bases not matched to a gene; V was cut back by 0 bases and J by 8 bases. Germline loops: CDR1 GTSNPN, CDR2 SVGIG (reference sequence). The CDR3 nucleotides are TGTGCCTGGAGTGTACGAGCGCGACGTCGTCGGGAGGATGAGCAGTTCTTC. It codes for CAWSVRARRRREDEQFF.

This chain links TRBV6-1 with TRBJ2-5; 7 positions match TRBD1. With 0 bases clipped from V and 7 bases from J, the junction kept 14 bases outside the gene matches. The CDR3 length is 17 residues. The germline CDR1 and CDR2 sequences are MNHNS and SASEGT. The CDR3 nucleotides read TGTGCCAGCAGTGAAGCGGAGGTGGGACAGATAGGGCGGACCCAGTACTTC. It translates to CASSEAEVGQIGRTQYF.

V gene TRBV5-6 combines with J gene TRBJ1-2; D is unresolved. Trimming stripped 1 base from V and 2 bases from J, with 9 bases between. The germline V gene has CDR1 SGHDT and CDR2 YYEEEE. There are 14 residues in the CDR3. CDR3 sequence reads: CASSLMSSNYGYTF. The CDR3, as DNA: TGTGCCAGCAGCTTGATGTCCTCGAACTATGGCTACACCTTC.

The chain is built from TRBV19 and TRBJ2-2; D is possibly TRBD2 (6 bases). From germline, CDR1 is LNHDA and CDR2 SQIVND (reference sequence). The CDR3 is made up of 15 amino acids. V was pared by 3 bases and J by 5 bases, with 13 bases between. CDR3 DNA sequence: TGTGCCAGTAGTATCACCGGGAGTGGGACCGGGGAGCTGTTTTTT. Translation: CASSITGSGTGELFF.

This clone appeared once. The rearrangement links TRBV6-5 to TRBJ1-1; a weak D match, TRBD1 (5 bases). V lost 4 bases and J 3 bases, leaving 9 bases between the germline ends. Germline-derived CDR1 and CDR2 are MNHEY and SVGAGI. The length of the CDR3 is 13 residues. For the CDR3, the DNA is TGTGCCAGCAGTTCGCAGGGCTACACTGAAGCTTTCTTT. Protein sequence: CASSSQGYTEAFF.

The CDR3, as DNA: TGTGCCAGAAGCGGAGACTCGAACACCGGGGAGCTGTTTTTT. This encodes CARSGDSNTGELFF. V is TRBV5-3 and J is TRBJ2-2; D not resolved. TRBV5-3 is filed as an ORF, its function uncertain. V was cut by 4 bases and J by 0 bases, with 7 bases left in between. The CDR3 is 14 residues long.

This rearrangement joins TRBV5-4 to TRBJ1-1, with TRBD1 identical over 7 bases. After removal of 2 bases from V and 7 bases from J, the junction contained 14 bases not matched to a gene. The V gene's germline CDR1 is SGHNT and CDR2 YYREEE (reference sequence). This CDR3 region has 16 residues. The CDR3 bases are TGTGCCAGCAGCTTAGGGGACAGTTCGAGACCCCTTGAAGCTTTCTTT. Translated: CASSLGDSSRPLEAFF. Full variable domain (missing parts from reference TRBV5-4 and TRBJ1-1): ETGVTQSPTHLIKTRGQQVTLRCSSQSGHNTVSWYQQALGQGPQFIFQYYREEENGRGNFPPRFSGLQFPNYSSELNVNALELDDSALYLCASSLGDSSRPLEAFFGQGTRLTVV.

V usage is TRBV6-1 and J usage is TRBJ2-7, with 13 positions matching TRBD2. Losses at the gene ends were 1 base for V and 3 bases for J; bases not matched to a gene: 6. The germline V gene encodes CDR1 MNHNS and CDR2 SASEGT. This CDR3 region has 17 residues. CDR3 amino acids: CASSEGLAGGIIYEQYF. CDR3 in DNA: TGTGCCAGCAGTGAAGGACTAGCGGGAGGTATTATCTACGAGCAGTACTTC.

V is TRBV29-1 and J is TRBJ2-6; perhaps TRBD2 as D (7 bases). Germline V gene sequence: CDR1 SQVTM, CDR2 ANQGSEA. CDR3 length: 18 residues. V dropped 0 bases and J dropped 0 bases, with 15 bases sitting between them. The CDR3 spells CSVEDQEGDYSGANVLTF. CDR3 coding DNA: TGCAGCGTTGAAGATCAAGAGGGGGACTACTCTGGGGCCAACGTCCTGACTTTC.

This clone has a single count. The chain links TRBV19 to TRBJ1-1; no clear D gene. Per germline, CDR1 LNHDA and CDR2 SQIVND (reference sequence). The CDR3 totals 12 residues. V lost 7 bases and J 3 bases, leaving 9 bases between the germline ends. The CDR3 region has the DNA TGTGCCAGTACCCTAGAGGACACTGAAGCTTTCTTT. This translates into CASTLEDTEAFF.

The rearrangement joins TRBV19 to TRBJ1-5; the match to TRBD1 covers 8 bases. After removal of 3 bases from V and 5 bases from J, the junction contained 6 bases not matched to a gene. The germline V gene has CDR1 LNHDA and CDR2 SQIVND (reference sequence). CDR3 length: 15 residues. The CDR3 DNA is TGTGCCAGTAGTATCTTTGGACAGGGCCATCAGCCCCAGCATTTT. Amino acids: CASSIFGQGHQPQHF.

This chain uses TRBV18 with TRBJ2-5; TRBD1 agrees at 10 bases. CDR1 is KGHSH, CDR2 LQKENI, per germline. V trimming: 3 bases; J trimming: 1 base; junction bases outside the gene matches: 2. The length of the CDR3 is 15 residues. CDR3 bases: TGTGCCAGCTCACCTAGGACAGGGGGCCAAGAGACCCAGTACTTC. Its translation: CASSPRTGGQETQYF.

The V gene is TRBV19, the J gene TRBJ1-2; 8 positions agree with TRBD1. Trimming at V came to 6 bases and at J to 2 bases, leaving 5 bases not matched to a gene. Germline CDR1 is LNHDA and CDR2 is SQIVND (reference sequence). CDR3 length: 14 residues. The CDR3 loop reads CASSGDRTNYGYTF. The DNA for the CDR3 is TGTGCCAGTAGCGGGGACAGGACGAACTATGGCTACACCTTC.

The rearrangement uses TRBV5-4 and TRBJ2-5, with 10 positions matching TRBD1. CDR1 SGHNT and CDR2 YYREEE come from the germline V gene (reference sequence). After removal of 4 bases from V and 2 bases from J, the junction contained 5 bases not matched to a gene. The CDR3 has 15 amino acids. The CDR3 is CASSPGQGEQETQYF. The CDR3 DNA reads TGTGCCAGCAGCCCCGGACAGGGGGAACAAGAGACCCAGTACTTC.

The genes are TRBV28 and TRBJ2-2; 8 nucleotides line up with TRBD1. The ends lost 5 bases at V and 1 base at J; junction bases unmatched: 9. Germline V gene lookup returns CDR1 MDHEN and CDR2 SYDVKM. The CDR3 contains 17 residues. CDR3 residues: CASSPWTGQGNTGELFF. Written as DNA, the CDR3 is TGTGCCAGCAGTCCTTGGACTGGACAGGGGAACACCGGGGAGCTGTTTTTT.

The V call is TRBV7-2, the J call TRBJ2-7, with TRBD2 matching over 7 bases. Germline values: CDR1 SGHTA, CDR2 FQGNSA. After removal of 1 base from V and 4 bases from J, the junction contained 7 bases not matched to a gene. The CDR3 loop spans 15 amino acids. The CDR3 nucleotides are TGTGCCAGCAGCTTAGTCTTCGGACTAGAGTACGAGCAGTACTTC. It specifies CASSLVFGLEYEQYF.

This chain uses TRBV5-1 with TRBJ1-1; D remains ambiguous. Germline CDR1 and CDR2: SGHRS and YFSETQ. The CDR3 is 14 amino acids. Deletions cut 3 bases from V and 4 bases from J, with 13 bases between. CDR3 sequence (DNA): TGCGCCAGCAGCTCGTCCGGTGAGGTCACTGAAGCTTTCTTT. Translation gives CASSSSGEVTEAFF.

CDR3 DNA: TGTGCCAGCAGCCAAGATAGGGGCTACGAGCAGTACTTC. Translated: CASSQDRGYEQYF. The rearrangement uses TRBV4-2 and TRBJ2-7; weak D call: TRBD1 (5 bases). V dropped 0 bases and J dropped 3 bases, with 6 bases sitting between them. The CDR3 is made up of 13 amino acids. Germline loops: CDR1 LGHNA, CDR2 YNFKEQ.

This clone was seen once. The chain couples TRBV6-5 to TRBJ1-2; no clear D gene. CDR3 length equals 11 residues. Trimming removed 8 bases from V and 7 bases from J, with 11 bases in between. Looked up from germline, CDR1 is MNHEY and CDR2 is SVGAGI. The CDR3 coding sequence is TGTGCCAGCCATGGGAGGGTTGGCTACACCTTC. It yields the protein CASHGRVGYTF.

This clone showed up just once. The chain is built from TRBV6-1 and TRBJ2-3, with 7 bases matching TRBD1. This CDR3 is 13 amino acids long. Germline-derived CDR1 and CDR2 are MNHNS and SASEGT. The ends lost 11 bases at V and 0 bases at J; junction bases unmatched: 5. CDR3 amino acids: CASSTGSTDTQYF. For the CDR3, the DNA is TGTGCCTCTTCGACAGGGAGCACAGATACGCAGTATTTT.

CDR3 sequence: CASSSPSGPPGAFF. For the CDR3, the DNA is TGTGCCAGCAGTTCCCCCTCAGGGCCCCCTGGGGCTTTCTTT. This chain uses TRBV28 with TRBJ1-1; possibly TRBD1 for D (5 bases). The germline V gene encodes CDR1 MDHEN and CDR2 SYDVKM. This CDR3 has 14 residues. Trimming shortened V by 4 bases and J by 11 bases, and 20 bases separated the two germline ends.

V gene TRBV30 combines with J gene TRBJ2-1, with 9 positions matching TRBD2. From germline, CDR1 is GTSNPN and CDR2 SVGIG (reference sequence). This CDR3 contains 16 residues. V dropped 3 bases and J dropped 1; count of bases not matched to a gene: 7. The CDR3 reads CAWRTIAGVSYNEQFF. CDR3 DNA sequence: TGTGCCTGGAGGACCATAGCGGGAGTGTCCTACAATGAGCAGTTCTTC.

V gene TRBV19 combines with J gene TRBJ2-5; a weak D match, TRBD1 (6 bases). Germline V lookup: CDR1 LNHDA, CDR2 SQIVND (reference sequence). The V gene lost 4 bases and the J gene lost 2 bases, with 8 bases spanning the gap. CDR3 size: 13 residues. CDR3 nucleotides: TGTGCCAGTAGTACCCAGGGGCAAGAGACCCAGTACTTC. The encoded protein is CASSTQGQETQYF.

CDR3 protein: CASSGAGTGTDTQYF. The CDR3, as DNA: TGTGCCAGCAGCGGAGCCGGGACAGGCACAGATACGCAGTATTTT. The rearrangement joins TRBV5-4 to TRBJ2-3, with 7 bases fitting TRBD1. Germline CDR1 and CDR2: SGHNT and YYREEE (reference sequence). The CDR3 has 15 amino acids. J gave up 1 base and V 4 bases, and 6 bases lay outside the gene matches.

The chain couples TRBV7-2 to TRBJ1-5; tentatively, D is TRBD1 (5 bases). Germline V gene sequence: CDR1 SGHTA, CDR2 FQGNSA. The ends were cut back, 2 bases at V and 5 bases at J, with 10 bases in the middle. This CDR3 has 14 residues. The CDR3 DNA reads TGTGCCAGCAGCTTAAGTCCCAGGGATCAGCCCCAGCATTTT. The encoded protein is CASSLSPRDQPQHF.

This sequence joins TRBV19 and TRBJ1-1; the D is unclear. The V end lost 7 bases, the J end lost 4 bases, and 13 bases lay between the germline ends. CDR1 is LNHDA, CDR2 SQIVND, per germline (reference sequence). The CDR3 spans 13 residues. The CDR3, as DNA: TGTGCCAGTAATCGAAAGGGAGGCACTGAAGCTTTCTTT. This encodes CASNRKGGTEAFF.

V is TRBV28 and J is TRBJ2-1; TRBD2 agrees at 8 bases. Looked up from germline, CDR1 is MDHEN and CDR2 is SYDVKM. This CDR3 is built from 14 residues. Here the CDR3 reads CGGGLRTSLNEQFF. The CDR3 bases are TGTGGCGGGGGGCTACGGACTAGTCTCAATGAGCAGTTCTTC.